The 11 T cell receptor beta chains below were found in one sample sequenced in a study of shared clonotypes between healthy human individuals. This table comes from immunoSEQ multiplex PCR, and its TCRdb copy is limited to in-frame clones, with some not included. The sample carries some 2,500,000 clones, around 92% recorded once. Sequenced material: naive CD4+ T cells from PBMCs. Subset meaning: CD45RA+ positively selected. These receptors all come from a man between 18 and 35 years old in good health. Some clones in this sample may be carry-over from other donors' samples.

This clone was observed a single time. DNA for the CDR3: TGTGCCAGCAGTCTGACTAGCGCATGGAACACCGGGGAGCTGTTTTTT. It specifies CASSLTSAWNTGELFF. The rearrangement links TRBV2 to TRBJ2-2; TRBD2 aligns across 8 bases. The CDR3 extends over 16 amino acids. The V and J ends lost 5 bases and 1 base, in that order; junction bases with no gene match: 6. Germline CDR1 and CDR2: SNHLY and FYNNEI. Filled out from reference TRBV2 and TRBJ2-2, the complete variable domain reads EPEVTQTPSHQVTQMGQEVILRCVPISNHLYFYWYRQILGQKVEFLVSFYNNEISEKSEIFDDQFSVERPDGSNFTLKIRSTKLEDSAMYFCASSLTSAWNTGELFFGEGSRLTVL.

The gene calls are TRBV9 and TRBJ1-2; possible D gene TRBD1, 5 bases. Trimming removed 0 bases at V and 5 bases at J, with 17 bases between. Germline CDR1 SGDLS, CDR2 YYNGEE. This CDR3 region has 16 residues. The CDR3 region has the DNA TGTGCCAGCAGCGTAGCCGACGGGACCCAGGGATATGGCTACACCTTC. This gives the protein CASSVADGTQGYGYTF.

On this clone: This CDR3 is also generated by other DNA sequences in the sample. This rearrangement joins TRBV5-4 to TRBJ2-5, with D unresolved. Germline assignment: CDR1 SGHNT and CDR2 YYREEE (reference sequence). V lost 4 bases and J 5 bases, leaving 9 bases between the germline ends. This CDR3 has 12 amino acids. The CDR3 coding sequence is TGTGCCAGCAGCCTTACAGCGGAGACCCAGTACTTC. This sequence encodes CASSLTAETQYF.

The CDR3: CASGARGLQGGYTF. CDR3 nucleotides: TGTGCCAGCGGGGCCCGGGGGCTTCAAGGAGGCTACACCTTC. This chain joins TRBV9 and TRBJ1-2, with D possibly being TRBD1 (6 bases). CDR1 and CDR2 from the germline V gene are SGDLS and YYNGEE. The V end lost 7 bases, the J end lost 8 bases, and 21 bases lay between the germline ends. The CDR3 loop spans 14 amino acids.

The gene calls are TRBV27 and TRBJ1-2, with 9 bases lining up with TRBD1. V lost 5 bases, J lost 2 bases, and 15 bases stayed unmatched. The CDR3 has 18 residues. In germline, CDR1 is MNHEY, CDR2 SMNVEV (reference sequence). CDR3 region: CASSPSPWDRVGNYGYTF. The CDR3 coding sequence is TGTGCCAGCAGTCCTTCTCCCTGGGACAGGGTTGGAAACTATGGCTACACCTTC.

This rearrangement joins TRBV29-1 to TRBJ1-2; 10 bases map to TRBD1. The ends lost 8 bases at V and 6 bases at J; junction bases unmatched: 3. The length of the CDR3 is 11 residues. Germline-derived CDR1 and CDR2 are SQVTM and ANQGSEA. CDR3 loop: CSTGTGDGYTF. The DNA of the CDR3 is TGCAGCACCGGGACAGGGGATGGCTACACCTTC. Using reference TRBV29-1 and TRBJ1-2 for the parts outside the CDR3, the full variable domain is SAVISQKPSRDICQRGTSLTIQCQVDSQVTMMFWYRQQPGQSLTLIATANQGSEATYESGFVIDKFPISRPNLTFSTLTVSNMSPEDSSIYLCSTGTGDGYTFGSGTRLTVV.

This chain uses TRBV18 with TRBJ2-3; 10 bases agree with TRBD1. With 3 bases clipped from V and 1 base from J, the junction kept 10 bases outside the gene matches. CDR3 length: 18 residues. CDR1 is KGHSH, CDR2 LQKENI, per germline. The CDR3 reads CASSPKLRQGAGTDTQYF. CDR3 DNA: TGTGCCAGCTCACCCAAACTCAGACAGGGGGCCGGCACAGATACGCAGTATTTT.

J is TRBJ2-3 and V is TRBV7-2, with TRBD2 matching over 13 bases. The ends lost 0 bases at V and 2 bases at J; junction bases unmatched: 2. Germline CDR1 SGHTA, CDR2 FQGNSA. The CDR3 is made up of 17 amino acids. The CDR3 DNA reads TGTGCCAGCAGCTTAGCGGGACTAGCGGGGAACACAGATACGCAGTATTTT. Translated: CASSLAGLAGNTDTQYF. The complete variable domain, with remaining parts taken from reference TRBV7-2 and TRBJ2-3, reads GAGVSQSPSNKVTEKGKDVELRCDPISGHTALYWYRQSLGQGLEFLIYFQGNSAPDKSGLPSDRFSAERTGGSVSTLTIQRTQQEDSAVYLCASSLAGLAGNTDTQYFGPGTRLTVL.

This sequence joins TRBV5-6 and TRBJ2-7, with D possibly being TRBD1 (5 bases). There are 15 residues in the CDR3. V was cut by 4 bases and J by 1 base, with 15 bases left in between. The V gene's germline CDR1 is SGHDT and CDR2 YYEEEE. The CDR3 DNA is TGTGCCAGCAGCCAAAGGCCCCGGACATCCTACGAGCAGTACTTC. Encoded protein: CASSQRPRTSYEQYF.

This chain connects TRBV7-8 to TRBJ2-1, with no clear D. The germline CDR1 and CDR2 sequences are SGHVS and FQNEAQ. Between the trimmed V and J ends, which lost 1 base and 8 bases, there was a span of 9 bases. This CDR3 has 13 amino acids. The chain's CDR3 is CASSLVRPDEQFF. The CDR3 DNA reads TGTGCCAGCAGCTTAGTCAGGCCGGATGAGCAGTTCTTC.

The chain joins TRBV27 to TRBJ2-7; D might be TRBD1 (6 bases). Trimming shortened V by 5 bases and J by 0 bases, and 23 bases separated the two germline ends. The CDR3 is 18 amino acids. Germline lookup yields CDR1 MNHEY and CDR2 SMNVEV (reference sequence). CDR3 region: CASSPLTSGTSTSYEQYF. CDR3 bases: TGTGCCAGCAGTCCACTAACCTCCGGGACATCCACCTCCTACGAGCAGTACTTC.